These 11 T cell receptor beta chains came from one sample sequenced in a study of blood T cell repertoires in COVID-19. The data were produced by immunoSEQ multiplex PCR, yet TCRdb's version contains in-frame clones alone and is incomplete. There are about 170,000 clones in the sample; more than 65% occur only once, and approximately 2.4% lies in the top ten. The sequenced sample consisted of peripheral blood. The receptors were gathered from a human donor with acute or convalescent COVID-19. The donor label of this sample is uncertain.

The genes are TRBV12-3 or TRBV12-4 and TRBJ2-7; maybe TRBD2 (5 bases). V was shortened by 3 bases and J by 7 bases, with 10 bases between the two germline ends. The CDR3 is 12 residues long. CDR3 bases: TGTGCCAGCAGTTTTCCTCGAGGGGAGCAGTACTTC. Its translation: CASSFPRGEQYF.

This chain uses TRBV7-9 with TRBJ2-2; D is possibly TRBD2 (5 bases). V was cut by 0 bases and J by 6 bases, with 14 bases left in between. Germline CDR1 is SEHNR and CDR2 is FQNEAQ (reference sequence). CDR3 length equals 16 residues. CDR3 sequence (DNA): TGTGCCAGCAGCTTAGCTTTGCCTAGCAAGGCCGGGGAGCTGTTTTTT. The encoded protein is CASSLALPSKAGELFF.

This chain links TRBV5-1 with TRBJ1-6; maybe TRBD1 (5 bases). The CDR3 is 13 residues long. Deletions cut 0 bases from V and 9 bases from J, with 7 bases between. Germline V gene lookup returns CDR1 SGHRS and CDR2 YFSETQ. The CDR3 nucleotides are TGCGCCAGCAGCTTGGAGGGGTTTTCACCCCTCCACTTT. It encodes CASSLEGFSPLHF.

V gene TRBV4-1 combines with J gene TRBJ2-2, with TRBD1 matching over 8 bases. Looked up from germline, CDR1 is MGHRA and CDR2 is YSYEKL. The CDR3 contains 16 residues. Trimming removed 3 bases from V and 4 bases from J; junction bases left unmatched: 7. The CDR3 DNA reads as TGCGCCAGCAGCCAGAGACAGGGGCGGGTCACCGGGGAGCTGTTTTTT. This translates into CASSQRQGRVTGELFF.

The chain combines TRBV11-2 with TRBJ1-2; D is possibly TRBD1 (5 bases). This CDR3 has 14 amino acids. Between the trimmed V and J ends, which lost 5 bases and 4 bases, there was a span of 14 bases. Germline V lookup: CDR1 SGHAT, CDR2 FQNNGV. CDR3 amino acids: CASSRTDMFYGYTF. CDR3 in DNA: TGTGCCAGCAGCCGAACGGACATGTTCTATGGCTACACCTTC.

V gene TRBV5-4 combines with J gene TRBJ2-3; 10 bases match TRBD2. The length of the CDR3 is 16 residues. The junction had 4 bases not matched to a gene; V was cut back by 1 base and J by 2 bases. The germline V gene encodes CDR1 SGHNT and CDR2 YYREEE (reference sequence). DNA of the CDR3: TGTGCCAGCAGCTTGAGAGCGGGAGGGTCCACAGATACGCAGTATTTT. As protein: CASSLRAGGSTDTQYF. Filled out from reference TRBV5-4 and TRBJ2-3, the complete variable domain reads ETGVTQSPTHLIKTRGQQVTLRCSSQSGHNTVSWYQQALGQGPQFIFQYYREEENGRGNFPPRFSGLQFPNYSSELNVNALELDDSALYLCASSLRAGGSTDTQYFGPGTRLTVL.

The V and J genes are TRBV7-9 and TRBJ2-5; 13 nucleotides align to TRBD2. This CDR3 is 16 amino acids long. Germline V gene lookup returns CDR1 SEHNR and CDR2 FQNEAQ (reference sequence). J was trimmed by 10 bases and V by 5 bases; bases with no gene match: 13. The CDR3 here is CASSRRPGTSGEVQYF. CDR3 nucleotide sequence: TGTGCCAGCAGCCGCCGACCCGGGACTAGCGGGGAGGTCCAGTACTTC.

The chain recombines TRBV19 with TRBJ1-2; 12 nucleotides line up with TRBD1. V lost 4 bases to trimming and J lost 4 bases; unmatched junction nucleotides: 13. The CDR3 covers 18 residues. Germline CDR1 and CDR2: LNHDA and SQIVND (reference sequence). The CDR3 DNA reads TGTGCCAGTAGTAGGGGACAGGGGGCTTCGGGGATCATCTATGGCTACACCTTC. It yields the protein CASSRGQGASGIIYGYTF.

The chain has TRBV10-2 and TRBJ2-3; D is possibly TRBD2 (6 bases). Germline V gene sequence: CDR1 WSHSY, CDR2 SAAADI. V was trimmed by 8 bases and J by 5 bases, leaving 8 bases between them. The CDR3 runs to 11 residues. The CDR3 DNA reads as TGCGCCAGCTTGGAGGGAGATACGCAGTATTTT. Its translation: CASLEGDTQYF.

The count of this clone is one. The chain combines TRBV3-1 (or the pseudogene TRBV3-2) with TRBJ2-3, with TRBD1 as a possible D gene (6 bases). This CDR3 region has 16 residues. V lost 1 base and J 2 bases, leaving 13 bases between the germline ends. The germline V gene encodes CDR1 LGHDT and CDR2 YNNKEL (reference sequence). The CDR3 spells CASSQATGSYTDTQYF. The CDR3 region has the DNA TGTGCCAGCAGCCAAGCAACAGGGTCTTACACAGATACGCAGTATTTT.

The CDR3 DNA reads TGTGCCAGCAGTTCCCAACCCACGGGAGAGGAACGCCTCCACTTT. Amino acid sequence: CASSSQPTGEERLHF. The V gene is TRBV6-5, the J gene TRBJ1-6; no reliable D call. Trimming pared 4 bases from V and 15 bases from J, leaving 22 bases between. The CDR3 is 15 residues long. Looked up from germline, CDR1 is MNHEY and CDR2 is SVGAGI.